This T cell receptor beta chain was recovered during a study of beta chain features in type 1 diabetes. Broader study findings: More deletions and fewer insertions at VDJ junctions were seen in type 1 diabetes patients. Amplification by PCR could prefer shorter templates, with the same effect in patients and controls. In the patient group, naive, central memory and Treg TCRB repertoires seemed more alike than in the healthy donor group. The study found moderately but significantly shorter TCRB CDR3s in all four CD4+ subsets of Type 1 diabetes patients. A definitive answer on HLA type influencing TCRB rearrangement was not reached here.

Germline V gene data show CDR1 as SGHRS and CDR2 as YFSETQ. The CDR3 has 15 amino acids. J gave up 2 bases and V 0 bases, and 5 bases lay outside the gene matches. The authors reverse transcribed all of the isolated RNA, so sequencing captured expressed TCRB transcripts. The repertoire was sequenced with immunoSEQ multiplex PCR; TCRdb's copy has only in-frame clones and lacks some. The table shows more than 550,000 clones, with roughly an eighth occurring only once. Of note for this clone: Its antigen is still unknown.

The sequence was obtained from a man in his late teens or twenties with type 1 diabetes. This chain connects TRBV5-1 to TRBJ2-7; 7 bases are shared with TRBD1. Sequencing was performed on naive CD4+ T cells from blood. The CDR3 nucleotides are TGCGCCAGCAGCTTGGCTGGGACAGCGACCTACGAGCAGTACTTC. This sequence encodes CASSLAGTATYEQYF.